A single sample gave rise to the 8 T cell receptor beta chains below, sequenced in a study of CD8+CD57+ T cells in acquired aplastic anemia. Before being chosen for sequencing, patients had shown CD8+CD57+ cell expansion by flow cytometry. Genomic DNA acted as the template from which TCR beta VDJ combination and CDR3 sequence profiling were carried out. TCRdb redid the calling of the reads with MiXCR, one entry per CDR3 protein. The sample gives around 430,000 distinct CDR3 sequences, about a third of which show up once; less than 0.85% is in the top ten. The source material was sorted CD4+, CD8+, or CD8+CD57+ T cells (not recorded which) from PBMCs. The receptor source for this set is a human donor with aplastic anemia.

This clonotype was observed a handful of times. V usage is TRBV10-3 and J usage is TRBJ2-7, with D perhaps TRBD1 or TRBD2 (6 bases each). The V gene lost 6 bases and the J gene lost 3 bases, with 15 bases spanning the gap. Germline loops: CDR1 ENHRY, CDR2 SYGVKD. This CDR3 comprises 14 residues. The CDR3 sequence is CAIRTTGGDYEQYF. For the CDR3, the DNA is TGTGCCATCAGAACGACAGGCGGGGACTACGAGCAGTACTTC.

Ten or more counts support this clonotype. CDR3: CATSRDGRPRTDTQYF. The CDR3 DNA is TGTGCCACCAGCAGAGATGGCCGGCCCCGCACAGATACGCAGTATTTT. The chain is built from TRBV15 and TRBJ2-3; no definite D call. Trimming stripped 0 bases from V and 1 base from J, with 11 bases between. In germline, CDR1 is LNHNV, CDR2 YYDKDF (reference sequence). The CDR3 consists of 16 residues.

CDR3 in amino acids: CASTVSAAETQYF. CDR3 coding DNA: TGTGCCAGCACCGTTAGCGCAGCGGAGACCCAGTACTTC. This chain links TRBV19 with TRBJ2-5; D is perhaps TRBD2 (5 bases). V was pared by 9 bases and J by 5 bases, with 16 bases between. CDR1 is LNHDA, CDR2 SQIVND, per germline (reference sequence). The CDR3 covers 13 residues.

The chain links TRBV9 to TRBJ1-6, with a possible D match to TRBD1 (5 bases). The CDR3 contains 13 residues. The V and J ends lost 0 bases and 11 bases respectively, with 9 bases between them. CDR1 SGDLS and CDR2 YYNGEE come from the germline V gene. CDR3 bases: TGTGCCAGCAGCGTAGCTGCGGGGCCACCCCTCCACTTT. It encodes CASSVAAGPPLHF.

Many counts were recorded for this clonotype. This rearrangement joins TRBV15 to TRBJ2-4; D not certain. The ends were cut back, 0 bases at V and 8 bases at J, with 8 bases in the middle. The CDR3 runs 13 residues. CDR1 is LNHNV, CDR2 YYDKDF, per germline (reference sequence). DNA for the CDR3: TGTGCCACCAGCAGAGATTGGGTGGACATTCAGTACTTC. This sequence encodes CATSRDWVDIQYF.

This clonotype appeared many times. The CDR3, as DNA: TGTGCCACCAGCAGAGCCGGGGCAGGGCAGTTCTATGGCTACACCTTC. Amino acid sequence: CATSRAGAGQFYGYTF. The gene calls are TRBV15 and TRBJ1-2; D is perhaps TRBD1 (5 bases). From germline, CDR1 is LNHNV and CDR2 YYDKDF (reference sequence). Between the trimmed V and J ends, which lost 1 base and 4 bases, there was a span of 16 bases. The CDR3 covers 16 residues.

This clonotype was counted ten times or more. The chain joins TRBV10-1 to TRBJ2-2, with TRBD2 matching 12 bases. The CDR3 has 20 amino acids. The germline gives CDR1 WNHNN, CDR2 SYGVQD (reference sequence). J lost 5 bases, V lost 3 bases, and 16 bases had no gene match. The CDR3 DNA follows: TGCGCCAGCAGTGATACCGGACTAGCGGGATCTCCTATCAGGACCGGGGAGCTGTTTTTT. Encoded protein: CASSDTGLAGSPIRTGELFF.

This clonotype occurred many times. The chain couples TRBV25-1 to TRBJ1-3; 7 bases are a match to TRBD1. The V gene end was trimmed by 5 bases and the J gene end by 0 bases; junction bases not matched to a gene: 7. Germline V gene sequence: CDR1 MGHDK, CDR2 SYGVNS. The length of the CDR3 is 16 residues. The DNA for the CDR3 is TGTGCCAGCAGTATAGACAGGGAACCCTCTGGAAACACCATATATTTT. Translation gives CASSIDREPSGNTIYF.